The 3 T cell receptor beta chains reported below all come from one sample, sequenced in a study of tumor-infiltrating lymphocytes in primary liver carcinoma. TCR beta cDNA came from roughly 550 ng total RNA, primed with a constant-region primer. A slightly modified ARM-PCR protocol with three nested multiplex PCR rounds produced these TCR beta libraries. The first two PCR rounds, roughly 11 cycles each, used TRBV1-TRBV30 forward primers and a C-beta reverse primer. TCRdb used MiXCR to reprocess the multiplex PCR reads, holding one entry per CDR3 protein. In the table there are about 310,000 distinct CDR3 sequences, roughly three fifths of which are singletons. In addition to blood RNA drawn from unsorted whole blood, germline DNA was extracted. Sequenced: peripheral blood. All receptors come from a woman aged 25 to 39 with primary liver carcinoma and hepatitis B virus infection.

This clonotype has at least ten counts. V gene TRBV6-2 or TRBV6-3 combines with J gene TRBJ2-7; D gene ambiguous. CDR1 MNHEY and CDR2 SVGEGT come from the germline V gene. V was cut by 3 bases and J by 7 bases, with 7 bases left in between. This CDR3 region has 11 residues. This CDR3 reads CASSYGPEQYF. CDR3 DNA sequence: TGTGCCAGCAGTTATGGGCCAGAGCAGTACTTC.

Notes on this clonotype: A much larger clone lies one base from this, so it may be a read error. This rearrangement joins TRBV6-2 or TRBV6-3 to TRBJ2-6, with D possibly TRBD2 on 7 matching bases. Germline V gene lookup returns CDR1 MNHEY and CDR2 SVGEGT. This CDR3 comprises 13 residues. The CDR3 region is CAIRAAGANALTF. The CDR3 nucleotides read TGTGCCATCCGCGCGGCGGGGGCCAACGCCCTGACTTTC.

This clonotype is a singleton in its sample. The chain uses TRBV11-3 and TRBJ2-1; the match to TRBD2 covers 14 bases. Germline V gene data show CDR1 as SGHNT and CDR2 as YENEEA. V was clipped by 7 bases and J by 7 bases; unmatched bases: 15. The CDR3 runs 18 residues. DNA for the CDR3: TGTGCCAGCAACTTCTACTTTGGACTAGCGGGAGGTTCGAATGAGCAGTTCTTC. Its protein product is CASNFYFGLAGGSNEQFF.